This T cell receptor (beta chain) was sequenced for a study of graft-versus-host responses after intestinal transplantation. Turning to this clone: Its antigen remains unknown.

V shed 5 bases and J 10 bases; nucleotides not matched to a gene: 8. The CDR3 runs to 14 residues. Germline V gene lookup returns CDR1 LNHDA and CDR2 SQIVND (reference sequence). Data came from immunoSEQ multiplex PCR; TCRdb stores just in-frame clones and leaves some out. The sample holds approximately 60,000 clones; 90% to 95% are singletons and the top ten take around 1.7%. This clonotype was obtained from a human donor who was the organ donor for an intestinal transplant. The material was unstimulated CD8+ T cells sorted from spleen or lymph node cells, obtained before transplant. The V call is TRBV19, the J call TRBJ2-1, with TRBD1 identical over 10 bases. CDR3 nucleotides: TGTGCCAGTAGTCTGGGACAGGGGCAGGTCGAGCAGTTCTTC. Translating it yields CASSLGQGQVEQFF. Full variable domain (remainder filled in from reference TRBV19 and TRBJ2-1): DGGITQSPKYLFRKEGQNVTLSCEQNLNHDAMYWYRQDPGQGLRLIYYSQIVNDFQKGDIAEGYSVSREKKESFPLTVTSAQKNPTAFYLCASSLGQGQVEQFFGPGTRLTVL.